The T cell receptor (beta chain) under discussion was sequenced for a study of T cell repertoires in cytomegalovirus infection (dated by TCRdb to about 2019). For the study in its entirety: Peptide stimulations targeted recently identified HLA-C-restricted CMV epitopes, whose presentation resists viral immunomodulation, together with well-studied HLA-B-restricted epitopes. Donor HLA type was relevant to the analysis, because carriage of CMV infection together with the matching HLA type was indicated by public TCR beta signatures. General conclusions and limits of the study: In the ex vivo response, HLA-C-restricted CMV-specific TCR beta clonotypes were dominant, and in two of eight donors the single most frequent clonotype came from this HLA-C-restricted group. In both this cohort and an independent cohort of 352 donors, the cumulative frequency of public TCR beta family members distinguished carriers of CMV infection plus the relevant HLA type.

Reading the label with the study, this specimen's treatment or condition is: in vitro stimulation with specific CMV peptide epitopes to enrich CMV-specific T cells. There are a few counts of this clonotype. Its antigen is not yet known. Base qualities were left out, and no much larger clone turns up one base away. The germline V end is reduced by 2 bases and the J end by 2 bases; junction bases left unmatched: 8. The germline V gene yields MNHEY for CDR1 and SVGAGI for CDR2. The CDR3 starts with the cysteine, ends with the phenylalanine, and has 18 residues. Only the CDR3 DNA stays, 54 bases, in frame from base 1. These reads were obtained on an Illumina HiSeq 1500. The public reads were run again by TCRdb, first through fastp at Q25 and then through MiXCR, and only productive beta chains were kept. When rows share a CDR3 protein, they turn into one entry using the most common DNA and genes. Within this sample are approximately 50,000 distinct CDR3 sequences, with about 18% of them counted one time only. Roughly 77% of the sample rests with the top ten.

This TCR was recovered from a human donor in good health (CMV status not recorded). Some clones in this sample may be carry-over from other donors' samples. The sequence is built from TRBV6-5 and TRBJ2-3; TRBD2 agrees with 12 junctional bases. Sequenced here: CD8+ T cells from cultured PBMCs, sampled from culture after CMV antigen stimulation. The DNA is TGTGCCAGCAGTTACGGCCGACTAGCGGGGGAAACCACAGATACGCAGTATTTT. This is translated as CASSYGRLAGETTDTQYF.